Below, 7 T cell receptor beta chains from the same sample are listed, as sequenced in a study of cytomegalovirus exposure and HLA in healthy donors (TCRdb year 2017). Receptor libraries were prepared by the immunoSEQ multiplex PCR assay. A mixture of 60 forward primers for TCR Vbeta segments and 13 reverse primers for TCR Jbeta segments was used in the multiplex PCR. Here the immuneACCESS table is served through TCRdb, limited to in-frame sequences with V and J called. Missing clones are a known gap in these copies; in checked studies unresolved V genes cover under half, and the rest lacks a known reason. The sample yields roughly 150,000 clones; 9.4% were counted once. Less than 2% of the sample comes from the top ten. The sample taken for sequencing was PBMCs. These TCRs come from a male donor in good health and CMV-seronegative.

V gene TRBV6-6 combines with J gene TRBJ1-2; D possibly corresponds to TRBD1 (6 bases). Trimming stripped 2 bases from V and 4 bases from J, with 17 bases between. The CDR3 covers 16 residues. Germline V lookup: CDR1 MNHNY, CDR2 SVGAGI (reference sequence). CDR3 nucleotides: TGTGCCAGCAGTTACCCCGGGAAAGGGGGTGGCTATGGCTACACCTTC. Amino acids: CASSYPGKGGGYGYTF.

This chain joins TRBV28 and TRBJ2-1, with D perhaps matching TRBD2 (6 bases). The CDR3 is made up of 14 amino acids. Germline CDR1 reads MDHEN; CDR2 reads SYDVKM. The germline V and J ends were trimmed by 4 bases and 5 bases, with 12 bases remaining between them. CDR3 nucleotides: TGTGCCAGCAGTTCCCTCGGAGGGCACAATGAGCAGTTCTTC. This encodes CASSSLGGHNEQFF.

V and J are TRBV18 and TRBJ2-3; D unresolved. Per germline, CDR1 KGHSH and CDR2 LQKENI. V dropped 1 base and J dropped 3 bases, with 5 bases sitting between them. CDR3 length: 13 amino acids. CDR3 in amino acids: CASSPRRTDTQYF. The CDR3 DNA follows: TGTGCCAGCTCACCACGCAGGACAGATACGCAGTATTTT.

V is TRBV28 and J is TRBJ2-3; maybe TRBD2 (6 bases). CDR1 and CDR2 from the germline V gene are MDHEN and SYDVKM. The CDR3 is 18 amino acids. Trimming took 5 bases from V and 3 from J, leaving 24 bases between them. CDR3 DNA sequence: TGTGCCAGCAGTACCCCCGACGTGGAGGGAATAGGGACAGATACGCAGTATTTT. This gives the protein CASSTPDVEGIGTDTQYF.

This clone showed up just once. The CDR3 is CASSDLRNSPLHF. As DNA, the CDR3 is TGTGCCAGCAGTGATCTGAGGAATTCACCCCTCCACTTT. The chain joins TRBV2 to TRBJ1-6; the D is unclear. V dropped 3 bases and J dropped 7 bases, with 7 bases sitting between them. The CDR3 is made up of 13 amino acids. Germline values: CDR1 SNHLY, CDR2 FYNNEI. The full variable domain, rest sourced from reference TRBV2 and TRBJ1-6, is EPEVTQTPSHQVTQMGQEVILRCVPISNHLYFYWYRQILGQKVEFLVSFYNNEISEKSEIFDDQFSVERPDGSNFTLKIRSTKLEDSAMYFCASSDLRNSPLHFGNGTRLTVT.

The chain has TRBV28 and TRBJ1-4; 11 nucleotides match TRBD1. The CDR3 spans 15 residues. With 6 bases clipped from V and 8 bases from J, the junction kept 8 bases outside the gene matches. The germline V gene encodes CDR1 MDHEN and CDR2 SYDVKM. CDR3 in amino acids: CASSSPGQGGEKLFF. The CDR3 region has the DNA TGTGCCAGCAGCTCTCCGGGACAGGGGGGCGAAAAACTGTTTTTT.

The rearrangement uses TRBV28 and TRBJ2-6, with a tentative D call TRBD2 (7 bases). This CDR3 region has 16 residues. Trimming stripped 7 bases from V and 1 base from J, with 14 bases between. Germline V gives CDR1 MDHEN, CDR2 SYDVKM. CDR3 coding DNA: TGTGCCAGCAAGGGGGGGCTCGGATCTGGGGCCAACGTCCTGACTTTC. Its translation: CASKGGLGSGANVLTF.